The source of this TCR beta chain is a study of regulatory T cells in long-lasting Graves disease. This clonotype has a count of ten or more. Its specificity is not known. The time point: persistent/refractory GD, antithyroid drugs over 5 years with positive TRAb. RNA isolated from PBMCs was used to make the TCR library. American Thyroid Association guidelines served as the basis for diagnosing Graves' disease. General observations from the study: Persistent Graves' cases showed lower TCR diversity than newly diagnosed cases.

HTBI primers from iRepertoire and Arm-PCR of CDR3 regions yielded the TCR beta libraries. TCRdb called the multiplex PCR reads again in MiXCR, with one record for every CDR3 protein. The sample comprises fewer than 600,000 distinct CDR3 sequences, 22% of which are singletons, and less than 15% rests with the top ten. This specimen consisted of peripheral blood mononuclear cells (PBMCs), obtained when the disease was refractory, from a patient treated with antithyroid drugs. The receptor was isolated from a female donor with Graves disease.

DNA of the CDR3: TGTGCCAGCAGTTCGGGACAGAATCAAGAGACCCAGTACTTC. Translation gives CASSSGQNQETQYF. The J gene is TRBJ2-5, the V gene TRBV12-3 or TRBV12-4, with 7 bases matching TRBD1. This CDR3 contains 14 residues. With V trimmed by 4 bases and J by 2 bases, 4 bases remained unmatched.